The 28 T cell receptor beta chains below all came from one sample that was sequenced in a study of spatial heterogeneity in lung cancer (dated by TCRdb to about 2019). The time point label, read with the paper, signifies: sample taken at primary tumor resection. What these receptors recognize is not known. What the study reported, not specific to this receptor: The tumor nonsynonymous mutation count correlated with the number of expanded intratumoral alpha and beta TCRs.

Libraries were made using 5' RACE. The sequencer was a NextSeq 500. The public reads were quality trimmed at Q25 with fastp and then assembled into clones with MiXCR by TCRdb, keeping productive beta chains. Rows are unified per CDR3 protein, each entry keeping the most common DNA and genes. The sample table lists over 25,000 distinct CDR3 sequences, less than 9% of them with a count of one. Roughly a quarter of the sample lies in the top ten. The sequencing used lung tumor tissue, collected at surgery. Receptors originate from a male donor with early-stage non-small cell lung cancer.

The chain links TRBV7-2 to TRBJ2-1; D unresolved. The germline CDR1 and CDR2 sequences are SGHTA and FQGNSA. The CDR3 runs 15 residues. With 1 base removed from V and 1 base from J, the gap between germline ends came to 8 bases. In DNA, the CDR3 is TGTGCCAGCAGCTTAGTTAAGGGTTCCTACAATGAGCAGTTCTTC. Translated, it gives CASSLVKGSYNEQFF.

In its sample, this clonotype was seen a few times. The CDR3 sequence is CASSRGQGGSYEQYF. The CDR3, as DNA: TGTGCCAGCAGTCGCGGACAGGGGGGGTCCTACGAGCAGTACTTC. The chain carries TRBV6-5 and TRBJ2-7; 10 bases are a match to TRBD1. The CDR3 contains 15 residues. V lost 5 bases to trimming and J lost 1 base; unmatched junction nucleotides: 5. Germline V gene sequence: CDR1 MNHEY, CDR2 SVGAGI.

This clonotype was picked up many times. The rearrangement joins TRBV20-1 to TRBJ1-1; D is ambiguous. Trimming left V 6 bases short and J 5 bases short, with 13 bases between. This CDR3 spans 12 amino acids. The V gene's germline CDR1 is DFQATT and CDR2 SNEGSKA (reference sequence). The chain's CDR3 is CSARSGWTEAFF. DNA for the CDR3: TGCAGTGCCCGTTCGGGGTGGACTGAAGCTTTCTTT.

This clonotype came up many times. The genes are TRBV5-1 and TRBJ2-5; 14 bases are a match to TRBD2. The germline gives CDR1 SGHRS, CDR2 YFSETQ. The V and J ends lost 5 bases and 4 bases, in that order; junction bases with no gene match: 7. The CDR3 contains 16 residues. The CDR3 nucleotides read TGCGCCAGCAGGCGGACTAGCGGGGGGAGGGCAGAGACCCAGTACTTC. The encoded protein is CASRRTSGGRAETQYF.

This clonotype showed up many times. V and J are TRBV4-1 and TRBJ1-2; D uncertain. Trimming removed 0 bases at V and 6 bases at J, with 20 bases between. The germline CDR1 and CDR2 sequences are MGHRA and YSYEKL. The CDR3 has 17 residues. The CDR3 DNA follows: TGCGCCAGCAGCCAAGACCCCCAGGCGGGGAGCGAGGATGGCTACACCTTC. This translates into CASSQDPQAGSEDGYTF.

This chain uses TRBV28 with TRBJ2-1; TRBD2 is a possible D gene (5 bases). The CDR3 is 14 residues long. From germline, CDR1 is MDHEN and CDR2 SYDVKM. Deletions cut 2 bases from V and 2 bases from J, with 7 bases between. In nucleotides, the CDR3 is TGTGCCAGCAGTTTAACGGGGACCTACAATGAGCAGTTCTTC. Residues: CASSLTGTYNEQFF.

This clonotype has ten or more counts. The chain links TRBV20-1 to TRBJ2-7; 8 bases align to TRBD1. This CDR3 spans 13 amino acids. Trimming took 3 bases from V and 4 from J; bases not matched to a gene: 5. Germline-derived CDR1 and CDR2 are DFQATT and SNEGSKA (reference sequence). The CDR3 loop reads CSARDRAGYEQYF. CDR3 bases: TGCAGTGCTAGGGACAGGGCGGGTTACGAGCAGTACTTC.

This sequence joins TRBV7-9 and TRBJ2-5; D is undetermined. Trimming took off 2 bases at V and 4 bases at J, with 8 bases between the two ends. Germline-derived CDR1 and CDR2 are SEHNR and FQNEAQ (reference sequence). There are 13 residues in the CDR3. CDR3 region: CASSLKARETQYF. The CDR3 DNA reads as TGTGCCAGCAGCTTAAAAGCTCGAGAGACCCAGTACTTC.

This chain uses TRBV7-2 with TRBJ1-5; D unresolved. The length of the CDR3 is 13 residues. Trimming shortened V by 0 bases and J by 8 bases, and 8 bases separated the two germline ends. Germline-derived CDR1 and CDR2 are SGHTA and FQGNSA. The CDR3 loop reads CASSLARREPQHF. CDR3 nucleotide sequence: TGTGCCAGCAGCTTAGCGCGTCGAGAGCCCCAGCATTTT.

This clonotype was detected ten times or more. V usage is TRBV2 and J usage is TRBJ2-3; D is unclear. Looked up from germline, CDR1 is SNHLY and CDR2 is FYNNEI. Trimming cost V 3 bases and J 6 bases, with 10 bases left between them. The CDR3 spans 13 residues. For the CDR3, the DNA is TGTGCCAGCAGTGAGACGCCCTGGGATACGCAGTATTTT. It codes for CASSETPWDTQYF.

The chain uses TRBV11-3 and TRBJ2-2, with 10 positions matching TRBD1. From germline, CDR1 is SGHNT and CDR2 YENEEA. J was trimmed by 0 bases and V by 5 bases; bases with no gene match: 6. The CDR3 runs 17 residues. The CDR3 nucleotides are TGTGCCAGCAGCGCAGGGACAGGGGACGCGAACACCGGGGAGCTGTTTTTT. It yields the protein CASSAGTGDANTGELFF.

This clonotype was recorded many times. The rearrangement joins TRBV29-1 to TRBJ2-1; no clear D. Trimming took off 5 bases at V and 3 bases at J, with 8 bases between the two ends. The germline gives CDR1 SQVTM, CDR2 ANQGSEA. This CDR3 is built from 12 residues. The CDR3 here is CSVSTDYNEQFF. CDR3 bases: TGCAGCGTTTCAACAGACTACAATGAGCAGTTCTTC.

This chain uses TRBV7-7 with TRBJ2-1, with a possible D match to TRBD2 (6 bases). Trimming took off 5 bases at V and 4 bases at J, with 9 bases between the two ends. The germline V gene encodes CDR1 SSHAT and CDR2 FNYEAQ (reference sequence). The CDR3 spans 13 residues. The CDR3 nucleotides are TGTGCCAGCAGCGCGGGACTTTACAATGAGCAGTTCTTC. Translated, it gives CASSAGLYNEQFF.

This clonotype was seen a handful of times. Relative to the germline gene, one junction end is altered; a read error may explain this. The chain is built from TRBV7-6 and TRBJ2-1, with D perhaps given as TRBD1 or TRBD2 (5 bases each). Germline lookup yields CDR1 SGHVS and CDR2 FNYEAQ. This CDR3 is built from 14 residues. The chain's CDR3 is CASTLGVSYNEQLF. The CDR3 DNA reads TGTGCCAGCACCCTGGGGGTCTCCTACAATGAGCAGCTCTTC.

This clonotype appeared many times. This rearrangement joins TRBV30 to TRBJ2-3; D is ambiguous. Trimming cost V 2 bases and J 0 bases, with 15 bases left between them. Per the germline V gene, CDR1 is GTSNPN and CDR2 is SVGIG (reference sequence). The CDR3 contains 16 residues. CDR3 nucleotides: TGTGCCTGGAGTCCCACGGGCCCGGCTAGCACAGATACGCAGTATTTT. This codes for CAWSPTGPASTDTQYF.

This clonotype turned up a few times. J is TRBJ2-7 and V is TRBV7-2, with 7 bases identical to TRBD1. V trimming: 5 bases; J trimming: 3 bases; junction bases outside the gene matches: 7. Germline loops: CDR1 SGHTA, CDR2 FQGNSA. This CDR3 is 14 amino acids long. In nucleotides, the CDR3 is TGTGCCAGCAGCCCCGACAGGGCGATCTACGAGCAGTACTTC. This encodes CASSPDRAIYEQYF.

Turning to this clonotype: With a much larger clone just one base away, this may be a read error. This sequence joins TRBV3-1 and TRBJ1-2, with 8 bases lining up with TRBD1. The CDR3 consists of 14 residues. Per germline, CDR1 LGHDT and CDR2 YNNKEL (reference sequence). This CDR3 reads CVSSQDARGLGYTF. In nucleotides, the CDR3 is TGTGTCAGCAGCCAAGACGCCAGGGGGCTCGGCTACACCTTC.

This clonotype was seen ten or more times. The chain joins TRBV13 to TRBJ1-1, with 8 bases aligning to TRBD1. The germline V gene encodes CDR1 PRHDT and CDR2 FYEKMQ (reference sequence). J was trimmed by 5 bases and V by 3 bases; bases with no gene match: 5. The CDR3 sequence is 14 residues long. The CDR3 here is CASSFDRGGTEAFF. CDR3 bases: TGTGCCAGCAGCTTTGACAGGGGAGGAACTGAAGCTTTCTTT.

A few counts support this clonotype. This chain links TRBV28 with TRBJ1-6; D gene ambiguous. V lost 5 bases and J 0 bases, leaving 20 bases between the germline ends. Per the germline V gene, CDR1 is MDHEN and CDR2 is SYDVKM. The CDR3 spans 19 residues. The CDR3, as DNA: TGTGCCAGCAGTCTGGCCTATCCAGTATTAGACTCCTATAATTCACCCCTCCACTTT. Translated: CASSLAYPVLDSYNSPLHF.

The V and J genes are TRBV28 and TRBJ2-3; no clear D gene. CDR3 length: 13 residues. V lost 11 bases, J lost 0 bases, and 12 bases lay in between. The germline CDR1 and CDR2 sequences are MDHEN and SYDVKM. DNA for the CDR3: TGTGCCGCCGGCCCGGTCAGCACAGATACGCAGTATTTT. Its translation is CAAGPVSTDTQYF. The entire variable domain, with the rest obtained from reference TRBV28 and TRBJ2-3, is as follows: DVKVTQSSRYLVKRTGEKVFLECVQDMDHENMFWYRQDPGLGLRLIYFSYDVKMKEKGDIPEGYSVSREKKERFSLILESASTNQTSMYLCAAGPVSTDTQYFGPGTRLTVL.

In nucleotides, the CDR3 is TGTGCCAGCTCACCAGGACAGGGGAAGGCTGGAAACACCATATATTTT. Translation gives CASSPGQGKAGNTIYF. This chain links TRBV18 with TRBJ1-3; TRBD1 matches at 9 bases. Germline V gene lookup returns CDR1 KGHSH and CDR2 LQKENI. The CDR3 runs 16 residues. Germline trimming cut 2 bases from V and 2 bases from J; bases unmatched to any gene: 4. Full variable domain (rest looked up from reference TRBV18 and TRBJ1-3): NAGVMQNPRHLVRRRGQEARLRCSPMKGHSHVYWYRQLPEEGLKFMVYLQKENIIDESGMPKERFSAEFPKEGPSILRIQQVVRGDSAAYFCASSPGQGKAGNTIYFGEGSWLTVV.

This clonotype was counted ten times or more. This rearrangement joins TRBV6-5 to TRBJ2-3, with D maybe TRBD2 (6 bases). The CDR3 sequence is 14 residues long. Trimming stripped 7 bases from V and 3 bases from J, with 14 bases between. Germline V CDR1 and CDR2: MNHEY, SVGAGI. The CDR3 DNA sequence: TGTGCCAGCACCCCGGGGACTTTTACAGATACGCAGTATTTT. It yields the protein CASTPGTFTDTQYF.

There are many counts of this clonotype. V and J are TRBV11-2 and TRBJ2-3; 7 bases line up with TRBD2. Germline lookup yields CDR1 SGHAT and CDR2 FQNNGV. With 4 bases clipped from V and 2 bases from J, the junction kept 0 bases outside the gene matches. CDR3 size: 13 residues. In nucleotides, the CDR3 is TGTGCCAGCAGCTGGGACTACACAGATACGCAGTATTTT. As protein: CASSWDYTDTQYF.

This clonotype appeared many times. The chain couples TRBV7-2 to TRBJ1-4, with TRBD1 matching 10 bases. Germline V CDR1 and CDR2: SGHTA, FQGNSA. The ends lost 4 bases at V and 8 bases at J; junction bases unmatched: 4. This CDR3 comprises 14 residues. CDR3 region: CASSYRDRGEKLFF. The CDR3 DNA sequence: TGTGCCAGCAGCTATCGGGACAGGGGAGAAAAACTGTTTTTT.

The rearrangement joins TRBV27 to TRBJ1-5; TRBD1 matches at 11 bases. V gave up 6 bases and J gave up 4 bases; unmatched junction bases: 14. Germline V gene lookup returns CDR1 MNHEY and CDR2 SMNVEV (reference sequence). The CDR3 sequence is 18 residues long. The CDR3 DNA reads as TGTGCCAGCAGCCCACGGACCGGGACAGGGGGGATTAATCAGCCCCAGCATTTT. This gives the protein CASSPRTGTGGINQPQHF.

The rearrangement uses TRBV6-5 and TRBJ2-1; D may be TRBD1 or TRBD2 (6 bases each). This CDR3 region has 15 residues. Germline values: CDR1 MNHEY, CDR2 SVGAGI. V dropped 2 bases and J dropped 3 bases, with 11 bases sitting between them. CDR3 loop: CASSYTGANYNEQFF. CDR3 nucleotides: TGTGCCAGCAGTTACACGGGGGCGAACTACAATGAGCAGTTCTTC.

This clonotype was observed a handful of times. The chain has TRBV7-2 and TRBJ2-3, with no clear D. This CDR3 region has 13 residues. The V end was cut by 1 base, the J end by 5 bases, with 7 bases between. From germline, CDR1 is SGHTA and CDR2 FQGNSA. This chain's CDR3 is CASSLESEDTQYF. The CDR3 bases are TGTGCCAGCAGCTTAGAGTCCGAAGATACGCAGTATTTT.

This clonotype was found many times. J is TRBJ2-7 and V is TRBV10-3, with no clear D. The CDR3 consists of 12 residues. Germline V gene data show CDR1 as ENHRY and CDR2 as SYGVKD. V was trimmed by 4 bases and J by 3 bases, leaving 7 bases between them. CDR3 coding DNA: TGTGCCATCAGTGGAGGAGACTACGAGCAGTACTTC. It yields the protein CAISGGDYEQYF.